Shown below are 2 T cell receptor beta chains from a single sample sequenced in a study of shared clonotypes between healthy human individuals. Here immunoSEQ multiplex PCR was the method, and the copy in TCRdb shows in-frame clones only, minus some. The table records some 2,400,000 clones, approximately 94% of them present only once. Sequencing was performed on naive CD4+ T cells sorted from blood. Subset of the sample: CD45RA+ positively selected. The receptors originated from a man aged 18-30 years in good health.

J is TRBJ1-4 and V is TRBV19, with 8 bases that match TRBD1. The V and J ends lost 9 bases and 2 bases, in that order; junction bases with no gene match: 8. Germline-derived CDR1 and CDR2 are LNHDA and SQIVND (reference sequence). CDR3 size: 15 residues. The CDR3 DNA reads as TGTGCCAGCAAAGATCAGGGGGCGACTAATGAAAAACTGTTTTTT. It specifies CASKDQGATNEKLFF.

The rearrangement links TRBV5-1 to TRBJ1-1; D possibly corresponds to TRBD1 (5 bases). The germline CDR1 and CDR2 sequences are SGHRS and YFSETQ. CDR3 length: 15 amino acids. Trimming removed 4 bases at V and 1 base at J, with 14 bases between. The CDR3 here is CASSVGQGWNTEAFF. The CDR3, as DNA: TGCGCCAGCAGCGTGGGCCAGGGATGGAACACTGAAGCTTTCTTT.